This T cell receptor (beta chain) was found in a study of T-cell memory formation after mild COVID-19. As to this clonotype: Its antigen is unidentified. A much larger clone sits a single nucleotide away, making a read error possible.

Employing constant-segment primers, 5'RACE generated TCR alpha and TCR beta cDNA libraries bearing sample barcodes and UMIs. TCRdb ran MiXCR on the 5' RACE reads and lists one entry per CDR3 protein. The repertoire has 50,000 or so distinct CDR3 sequences, less than 15% of them found once; the top ten carry under 30%. Study-wide results and limits: Shrinking CD4+ clones resided mostly in CM and EM, and CD8+ ones in EMRA.

CDR3 length: 14 residues. In germline, CDR1 is SGHRS, CDR2 YFSETQ. The sequenced sample was PBMCs or a T cell subset sorted from them (not recorded which). The origin of this receptor is a man younger than 35 who had mild COVID-19 (a few samples of this study predate the infection). Cell type and time point are not known. The chain is built from TRBV5-1 and TRBJ2-3; 11 positions agree with TRBD2. The CDR3 sequence is CASSSGTSGDTQCF. CDR3 coding DNA: TGCGCCAGCAGCTCCGGGACTAGCGGAGATACGCAGTGTTTT.